This entry lists 24 T cell receptor beta chains sequenced from one sample in a study of blood T cell repertoires in COVID-19. Using immunoSEQ multiplex PCR, the repertoire was profiled, and TCRdb retains in-frame clones only, with some absent. The profile covers hundreds of thousands of clones, with around 88% appearing a single time and under 8% taken by the ten largest. The specimen sequenced was peripheral blood. These TCRs come from a woman aged 30 to 39 who had recovered from COVID-19.

This clone has just a few counts. The same CDR3 also results from other DNA sequences found in this sample. The V gene is TRBV7-2, the J gene TRBJ2-7, with D unclear. V was pared by 2 bases and J by 2 bases, with 4 bases between. Germline CDR1 SGHTA, CDR2 FQGNSA. This CDR3 has 12 amino acids. Here the CDR3 DNA reads TGTGCCAGCAGCTTAACGGCCTACGAGCAGTACTTC. This encodes CASSLTAYEQYF.

V and J are TRBV3-1 (or the pseudogene TRBV3-2) and TRBJ2-6; D remains unclear. The CDR3 totals 13 residues. Per the germline V gene, CDR1 is LGHDT and CDR2 is YNNKEL (reference sequence). The germline V and J ends were trimmed by 7 bases and 3 bases, with 7 bases remaining between them. CDR3 bases: TGTGCCAGCAACTCCTATGGGGCCAACGTCCTGACTTTC. Protein product: CASNSYGANVLTF.

The chain joins TRBV5-4 to TRBJ2-1; 10 bases fit TRBD2. V shed 4 bases and J 4 bases; nucleotides not matched to a gene: 8. The CDR3 loop spans 16 amino acids. Germline-derived CDR1 and CDR2 are SGHNT and YYREEE (reference sequence). The CDR3 sequence is CASSPPLAGRYNEQFF. CDR3 DNA sequence: TGTGCCAGCAGCCCCCCACTAGCGGGGCGTTACAATGAGCAGTTCTTC. Drawing the rest from reference TRBV5-4 and TRBJ2-1, the complete variable domain is ETGVTQSPTHLIKTRGQQVTLRCSSQSGHNTVSWYQQALGQGPQFIFQYYREEENGRGNFPPRFSGLQFPNYSSELNVNALELDDSALYLCASSPPLAGRYNEQFFGPGTRLTVL.

This chain joins TRBV6-1 and TRBJ2-2, with TRBD1 matching 7 bases. This CDR3 is 16 amino acids long. With V trimmed by 4 bases and J by 4 bases, 9 bases remained unmatched. Per the germline V gene, CDR1 is MNHNS and CDR2 is SASEGT. CDR3 protein: CASSAQQGWGTGELFF. The CDR3 DNA reads TGTGCCAGCAGTGCCCAACAGGGGTGGGGCACCGGGGAGCTGTTTTTT.

In this sample, this clone turned up once. V gene TRBV7-6 combines with J gene TRBJ1-6, with TRBD1 identical over 9 bases. The trim removed 3 bases at V and 10 bases at J, leaving 10 bases unmatched. Germline V CDR1 and CDR2: SGHVS, FNYEAQ. The length of the CDR3 is 16 residues. The CDR3 here is CASSLGAQGAGSPLHF. The CDR3 DNA reads as TGTGCCAGCAGCTTGGGGGCACAGGGGGCAGGGTCACCCCTCCACTTT. The variable domain in full, with the rest retrieved from reference TRBV7-6 and TRBJ1-6, is GAGVSQSPRYKVTKRGQDVALRCDPISGHVSLYWYRQALGQGPEFLTYFNYEAQQDKSGLPNDRFSAERPEGSISTLTIQRTEQRDSAMYRCASSLGAQGAGSPLHFGNGTRLTVT.

The CDR3 region has the DNA TGTGCCAGCAGCGTAGGCCAGGGACTACAAACCCATGGAAACACCATATATTTT. Translating gives CASSVGQGLQTHGNTIYF. The chain carries TRBV9 and TRBJ1-3, with D maybe TRBD1 (5 bases). This CDR3 is built from 18 residues. CDR1 and CDR2 (germline): SGDLS, YYNGEE. Trimming stripped 0 bases from V and 3 bases from J, with 19 bases between. Complete variable domain (other parts from reference TRBV9 and TRBJ1-3): DSGVTQTPKHLITATGQRVTLRCSPRSGDLSVYWYQQSLDQGLQFLIQYYNGEERAKGNILERFSAQQFPDLHSELNLSSLELGDSALYFCASSVGQGLQTHGNTIYFGEGSWLTVV.

The rearrangement uses TRBV29-1 and TRBJ2-4, with 7 bases matching TRBD1. This CDR3 is 12 amino acids long. Germline loops: CDR1 SQVTM, CDR2 ANQGSEA. After removal of 4 bases from V and 6 bases from J, the junction contained 3 bases not matched to a gene. The CDR3 DNA follows: TGCAGCGTTGCCTCAGGGGGAAACATTCAGTACTTC. This sequence encodes CSVASGGNIQYF.

The V gene is TRBV5-5, the J gene TRBJ2-7, with a possible D match to TRBD1 (6 bases). The germline V gene has CDR1 SGHKS and CDR2 YYEKEE (reference sequence). Trimming pared 4 bases from V and 6 bases from J, leaving 11 bases between. The CDR3 is made up of 12 amino acids. The chain's CDR3 is CASSLNRAEQYF. CDR3 nucleotides: TGTGCCAGCAGCCTGAACAGGGCCGAGCAGTACTTC.

The chain carries TRBV2 and TRBJ2-7; TRBD1 matches at 7 bases. V was pared by 6 bases and J by 7 bases, with 9 bases of the junction left unmatched. Germline CDR1 SNHLY, CDR2 FYNNEI. This CDR3 is built from 13 residues. DNA of the CDR3: TGTGCCAGCAGCGAGAGACCACAGGGGGAGCAGTACTTC. This sequence encodes CASSERPQGEQYF.

The V call is TRBV9, the J call TRBJ2-7, with 9 bases fitting TRBD1. J was trimmed by 2 bases and V by 3 bases; bases with no gene match: 6. Germline values: CDR1 SGDLS, CDR2 YYNGEE. This CDR3 is built from 15 residues. CDR3 region: CASSATGGRTYEQYF. The CDR3 DNA is TGTGCCAGCAGCGCAACAGGGGGCCGCACCTACGAGCAGTACTTC.

The chain couples TRBV3-1 (or the pseudogene TRBV3-2) to TRBJ2-7; 9 bases are shared with TRBD1. The CDR3 sequence is 14 residues long. Looked up from germline, CDR1 is LGHDT and CDR2 is YNNKEL (reference sequence). J gave up 5 bases and V 3 bases, and 5 bases lay outside the gene matches. The CDR3 DNA follows: TGTGCCAGCAGCCAGACGGACAGGGGCGACGAGCAGTACTTC. As protein: CASSQTDRGDEQYF.

This chain connects TRBV25-1 to TRBJ2-7, with TRBD1 matching 12 bases. With V trimmed by 8 bases and J by 4 bases, 3 bases remained unmatched. This CDR3 is 13 amino acids long. CDR1 and CDR2 (germline): MGHDK, SYGVNS. CDR3 protein: CASGGQGAYEQYF. The CDR3 DNA reads as TGTGCCAGCGGGGGACAGGGGGCTTACGAGCAGTACTTC.

This chain uses TRBV15 with TRBJ1-3, with a weak D call TRBD1 (5 bases). Trimming removed 5 bases from V and 4 bases from J, with 12 bases in between. From germline, CDR1 is LNHNV and CDR2 YYDKDF (reference sequence). This CDR3 is 14 amino acids long. CDR3 nucleotides: TGTGCCACCAGCGATCAGGGAACCGGAAACACCATATATTTT. This codes for CATSDQGTGNTIYF.

The J gene is TRBJ2-1, the V gene TRBV6-2 or TRBV6-3; D perhaps matches TRBD2 (6 bases). The CDR3 is 18 amino acids. Germline lookup yields CDR1 MNHEY and CDR2 SVGEGT. V was trimmed by 2 bases and J by 3 bases, leaving 20 bases between them. The CDR3 region has the DNA TGTGCCAGCAGTTACGACCTCCCTGAAAGCGGGTACTACAATGAGCAGTTCTTC. It is translated as CASSYDLPESGYYNEQFF.

This chain links TRBV7-2 with TRBJ2-3; 8 nucleotides line up with TRBD2. The trim removed 5 bases at V and 3 bases at J, leaving 7 bases unmatched. The length of the CDR3 is 15 residues. CDR1 is SGHTA, CDR2 FQGNSA, per germline. In DNA form, the CDR3 reads TGTGCCAGCAGCCCCCCCAGCGGGGGAACAGATACGCAGTATTTT. As protein: CASSPPSGGTDTQYF.

V and J are TRBV2 and TRBJ2-1, with 7 bases matching TRBD2. The ends lost 4 bases at V and 6 bases at J; junction bases unmatched: 0. There are 12 residues in the CDR3. Germline CDR1 reads SNHLY; CDR2 reads FYNNEI. CDR3 region: CASSGLANEQFF. CDR3 in DNA: TGTGCCAGCAGTGGACTAGCCAATGAGCAGTTCTTC.

The V gene is TRBV6-5, the J gene TRBJ2-1; possible D gene TRBD1, 7 bases. With 8 bases removed from V and 3 bases from J, the gap between germline ends came to 17 bases. The length of the CDR3 is 15 residues. Germline loops: CDR1 MNHEY, CDR2 SVGAGI. The CDR3 spells CASSVEGAGYNEQFF. The CDR3 nucleotides are TGTGCCAGCTCGGTGGAGGGGGCGGGCTACAATGAGCAGTTCTTC.

This clone appeared a few times. V gene TRBV2 combines with J gene TRBJ1-2, with D possibly TRBD1 on 6 matching bases. Trimming took 8 bases from V and 1 from J, leaving 11 bases between them. The CDR3 runs 13 residues. Germline CDR1 reads SNHLY; CDR2 reads FYNNEI. The CDR3 is CASGDKGNYGYTF. In DNA, the CDR3 is TGTGCCAGCGGGGACAAGGGTAACTATGGCTACACCTTC.

This rearrangement joins TRBV6-5 to TRBJ1-5; the D is unclear. This CDR3 is 13 amino acids long. Trimming cost V 5 bases and J 1 base, with 6 bases left between them. Germline-derived CDR1 and CDR2 are MNHEY and SVGAGI. CDR3 sequence reads: CASSIRSNQPQHF. CDR3 DNA sequence: TGTGCCAGCAGTATCCGGAGCAATCAGCCCCAGCATTTT.

In this sample, this clone turned up many times. The chain has TRBV5-1 and TRBJ2-7; 9 bases are a match to TRBD1. Unmatched junction bases numbered 10, after V lost 1 base and J lost 5 bases. The CDR3 has 16 amino acids. Germline CDR1 and CDR2: SGHRS and YFSETQ. CDR3 sequence (DNA): TGCGCCAGCAGCTTGAGTCCACAGGGGGCGGCTAACGAGCAGTACTTC. Translating gives CASSLSPQGAANEQYF.

The gene calls are TRBV19 and TRBJ1-4; TRBD1 matches at 7 bases. This CDR3 is built from 17 residues. In germline, CDR1 is LNHDA, CDR2 SQIVND (reference sequence). J was trimmed by 5 bases and V by 5 bases; bases with no gene match: 14. CDR3 sequence (DNA): TGTGCCAGTAGTTCACAGGGGCCGTCGTCATCGAATGAAAAACTGTTTTTT. Its protein is CASSSQGPSSSNEKLFF.

The chain is built from TRBV7-6 and TRBJ2-7, with D hard to call. With 0 bases removed from V and 0 bases from J, the gap between germline ends came to 6 bases. This CDR3 spans 14 amino acids. CDR1 and CDR2 (germline): SGHVS, FNYEAQ. The DNA for the CDR3 is TGTGCCAGCAGCTTAGCAGAGAGCTCCTACGAGCAGTACTTC. This encodes CASSLAESSYEQYF.

The chain combines TRBV6-2 or TRBV6-3 with TRBJ1-4; 10 bases line up with TRBD1. The V segment lost 2 bases and the J segment 6 bases; nucleotides outside the gene matches: 0. Germline CDR1 and CDR2: MNHEY and SVGEGT. The CDR3 loop spans 14 amino acids. Written as DNA, the CDR3 is TGTGCCAGCAGTTACGGACAGGGGGATGAAAAACTGTTTTTT. Amino acid sequence: CASSYGQGDEKLFF.

The chain recombines TRBV5-3 with TRBJ1-1, with D unresolved. TRBV5-3 is identified as an open reading frame with a role that is uncertain. V lost 4 bases to trimming and J lost 9 bases, with 7 bases between them. The CDR3 has 10 amino acids. The CDR3 nucleotides read TGTGCCAGAAGCCGGGAAAAAGCTTTCTTT. Encoded protein: CARSREKAFF.